This passage covers 7 T cell receptor beta chains from one sample sequenced in a study of T cells after yellow fever vaccination. In TCRdb, the 5' RACE reads were re-called with MiXCR into one record per CDR3 protein. The table includes around 310,000 distinct CDR3 sequences, under 5% detected once. The specimen was PBMCs, collected 5 days after the yellow fever booster vaccination. Source of these receptors: a man between 18 and 29 years old who received the YFV17D yellow fever vaccine.

This clonotype showed up many times. The rearrangement uses TRBV5-1 and TRBJ1-2, with D perhaps TRBD1 (6 bases). The CDR3 covers 13 residues. The V gene's germline CDR1 is SGHRS and CDR2 YFSETQ. V lost 0 bases, J lost 4 bases, and 7 bases lay in between. In DNA, the CDR3 is TGCGCCAGCAGCTTGGAACAGGGCTATGGCTACACCTTC. It specifies CASSLEQGYGYTF.

The CDR3 is CASSLRGLVGELFF. CDR3 nucleotides: TGTGCCAGTAGCCTCAGGGGGCTCGTCGGGGAGCTGTTTTTT. The rearrangement joins TRBV19 to TRBJ2-2; 8 nucleotides match TRBD1. This CDR3 spans 14 amino acids. CDR1 is LNHDA, CDR2 SQIVND, per germline (reference sequence). The J segment lost 7 bases and the V segment lost 6 bases, leaving 7 bases of the junction unmatched.

This clonotype has at least ten counts. This sequence joins TRBV5-1 and TRBJ2-7; TRBD1 matches at 7 bases. Germline V gene sequence: CDR1 SGHRS, CDR2 YFSETQ. With V trimmed by 0 bases and J by 4 bases, 7 bases remained unmatched. CDR3 size: 15 residues. The CDR3 nucleotides read TGCGCCAGCAGCTTGGGACCGGGACAGAAATACGAGCAGTACGTC. Translating gives CASSLGPGQKYEQYV.

The chain employs TRBV29-1 and TRBJ2-5, with D possibly being TRBD2 (5 bases). Trimming removed 8 bases at V and 0 bases at J, with 10 bases between. The germline CDR1 and CDR2 sequences are SQVTM and ANQGSEA. The CDR3 extends over 12 amino acids. Written as DNA, the CDR3 is TGCAGCCTAGGACTGAACCAAGAGACCCAGTACTTC. Its protein product is CSLGLNQETQYF.

The chain links TRBV28 to TRBJ2-6, with 7 nucleotides matching TRBD1. The CDR3 is 15 residues long. Germline CDR1 is MDHEN and CDR2 is SYDVKM. V was pared by 7 bases and J by 0 bases, with 3 bases of the junction left unmatched. The CDR3 loop is CASINRGSGANVLTF. CDR3 DNA: TGTGCCAGCATCAACAGGGGCTCTGGGGCCAACGTCCTGACTTTC.

This clonotype was picked up many times. DNA of the CDR3: TGTGCCAGCAGCCCCTGGGGGCGGCCCCGAAACATTCAGTACTTC. Protein sequence: CASSPWGRPRNIQYF. The chain uses TRBV5-6 and TRBJ2-4; TRBD1 is a possible D gene (6 bases). Per germline, CDR1 SGHDT and CDR2 YYEEEE. Trimming left V 4 bases short and J 6 bases short, with 17 bases between. The CDR3 spans 15 residues.

There are a few counts of this clonotype. The chain joins TRBV5-6 to TRBJ2-7, with D uncertain. Germline loops: CDR1 SGHDT, CDR2 YYEEEE. The CDR3 sequence is 13 residues long. V gave up 4 bases and J gave up 6 bases, with 14 bases separating them. Here the CDR3 reads CASSGGRRSEQYV. As DNA, the CDR3 is TGTGCCAGCAGCGGCGGTAGGCGTAGCGAGCAGTACGTC.